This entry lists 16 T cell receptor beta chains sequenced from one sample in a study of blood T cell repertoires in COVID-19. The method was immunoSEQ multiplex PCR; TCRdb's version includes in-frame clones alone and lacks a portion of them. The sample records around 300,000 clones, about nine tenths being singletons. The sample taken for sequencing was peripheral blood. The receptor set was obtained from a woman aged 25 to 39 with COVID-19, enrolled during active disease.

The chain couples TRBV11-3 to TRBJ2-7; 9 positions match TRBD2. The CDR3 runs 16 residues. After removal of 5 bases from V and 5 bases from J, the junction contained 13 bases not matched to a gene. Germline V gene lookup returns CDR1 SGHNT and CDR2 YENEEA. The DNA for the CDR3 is TGTGCCAGCAGCCCCCGGACTAGCGCAAACCTACACGAGCAGTACTTC. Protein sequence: CASSPRTSANLHEQYF.

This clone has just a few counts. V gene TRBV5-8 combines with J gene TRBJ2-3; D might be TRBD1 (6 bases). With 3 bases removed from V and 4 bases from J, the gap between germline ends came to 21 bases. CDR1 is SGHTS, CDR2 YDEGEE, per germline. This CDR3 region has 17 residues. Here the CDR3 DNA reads TGTGCCAGCAGCTCCCCATTACAGGGTTTGATAGCAGATACGCAGTATTTT. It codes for CASSSPLQGLIADTQYF. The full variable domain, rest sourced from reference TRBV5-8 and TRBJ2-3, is EAGVTQSPTHLIKTRGQQATLRCSPISGHTSVYWYQQALGLGLQFLLWYDEGEERNRGNFPPRFSGRQFPNYSSELNVNALELEDSALYLCASSSPLQGLIADTQYFGPGTRLTVL.

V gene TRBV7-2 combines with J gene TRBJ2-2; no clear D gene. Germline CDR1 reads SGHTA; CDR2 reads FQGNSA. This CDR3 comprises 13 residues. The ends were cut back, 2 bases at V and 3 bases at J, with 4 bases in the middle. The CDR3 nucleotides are TGTGCCAGCAGCTTACTCCACACCGGGGAGCTGTTTTTT. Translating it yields CASSLLHTGELFF.

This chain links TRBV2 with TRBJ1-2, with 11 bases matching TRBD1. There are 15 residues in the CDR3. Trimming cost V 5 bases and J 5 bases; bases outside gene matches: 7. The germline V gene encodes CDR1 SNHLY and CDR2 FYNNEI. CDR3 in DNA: TGTGCCAGCAGTTTCGCCGGACAGGGGGCTTATGGCTACACCTTC. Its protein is CASSFAGQGAYGYTF.

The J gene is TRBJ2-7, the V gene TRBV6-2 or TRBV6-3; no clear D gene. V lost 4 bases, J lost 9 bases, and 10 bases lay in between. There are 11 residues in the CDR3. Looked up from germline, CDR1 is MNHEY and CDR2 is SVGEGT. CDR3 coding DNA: TGTGCCAGCAGTTCCTTAGAGATGCAGTACTTC. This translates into CASSSLEMQYF.

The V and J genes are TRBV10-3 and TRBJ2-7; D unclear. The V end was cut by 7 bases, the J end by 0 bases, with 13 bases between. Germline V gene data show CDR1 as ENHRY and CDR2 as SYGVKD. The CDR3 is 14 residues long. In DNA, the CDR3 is TGTGCCATCACCCCGGGTACCCGCTCCTACGAGCAGTACTTC. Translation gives CAITPGTRSYEQYF.

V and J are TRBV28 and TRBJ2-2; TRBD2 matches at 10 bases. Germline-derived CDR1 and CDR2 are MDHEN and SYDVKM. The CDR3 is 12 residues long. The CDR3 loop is CALAGEGRELFF. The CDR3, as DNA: TGTGCGCTAGCGGGAGAAGGGCGGGAGCTGTTTTTT.

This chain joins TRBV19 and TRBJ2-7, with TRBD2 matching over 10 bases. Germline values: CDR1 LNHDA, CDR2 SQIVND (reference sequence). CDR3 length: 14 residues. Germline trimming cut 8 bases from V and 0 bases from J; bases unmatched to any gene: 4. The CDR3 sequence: CASRTSGTSYEQYF. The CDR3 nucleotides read TGTGCCAGTCGGACTAGCGGAACCTCCTACGAGCAGTACTTC.

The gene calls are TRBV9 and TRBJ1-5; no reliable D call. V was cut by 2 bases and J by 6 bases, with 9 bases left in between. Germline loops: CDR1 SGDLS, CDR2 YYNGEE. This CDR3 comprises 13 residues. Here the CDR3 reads CASSVTIGQPQHF. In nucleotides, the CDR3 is TGTGCCAGCAGCGTGACAATAGGTCAGCCCCAGCATTTT.

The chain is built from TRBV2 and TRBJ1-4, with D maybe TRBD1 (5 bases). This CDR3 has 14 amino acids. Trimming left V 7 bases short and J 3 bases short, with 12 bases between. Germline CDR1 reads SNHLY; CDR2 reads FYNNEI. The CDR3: CASTLDKPNEKLFF. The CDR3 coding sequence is TGTGCCAGCACACTGGACAAGCCTAATGAAAAACTGTTTTTT.

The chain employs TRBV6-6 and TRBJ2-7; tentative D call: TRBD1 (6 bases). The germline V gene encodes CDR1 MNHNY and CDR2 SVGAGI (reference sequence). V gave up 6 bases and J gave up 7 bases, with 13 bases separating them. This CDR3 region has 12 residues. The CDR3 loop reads CASRRLQGEQYF. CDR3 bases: TGTGCCAGCAGGCGCCTTCAGGGGGAGCAGTACTTC.

CDR3 loop: CASGRERETGELFF. CDR3 DNA sequence: TGTGCCAGCGGGCGGGAGCGGGAAACCGGGGAGCTGTTTTTT. The chain links TRBV2 to TRBJ2-2, with 7 nucleotides matching TRBD2. V dropped 8 bases and J dropped 5; count of bases not matched to a gene: 8. In germline, CDR1 is SNHLY, CDR2 FYNNEI. The CDR3 length is 14 residues.

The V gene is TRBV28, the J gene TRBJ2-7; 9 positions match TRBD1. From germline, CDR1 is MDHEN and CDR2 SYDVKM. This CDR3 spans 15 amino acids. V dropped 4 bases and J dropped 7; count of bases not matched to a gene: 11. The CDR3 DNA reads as TGTGCCAGCAGTTGGGGAACAGGGGGCTCACGAGAGCAGTACTTC. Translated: CASSWGTGGSREQYF.

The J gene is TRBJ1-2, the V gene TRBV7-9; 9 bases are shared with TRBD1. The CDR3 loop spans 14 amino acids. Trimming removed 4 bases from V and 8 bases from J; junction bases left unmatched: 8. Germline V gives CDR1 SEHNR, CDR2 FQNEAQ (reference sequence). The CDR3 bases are TGTGCCAGCAGCTGGACAGGGGAGGCGGAAGGCTACACCTTC. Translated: CASSWTGEAEGYTF. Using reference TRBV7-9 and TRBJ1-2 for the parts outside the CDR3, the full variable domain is DTGVSQNPRHKITKRGQNVTFRCDPISEHNRLYWYRQTLGQGPEFLTYFQNEAQLEKSRLLSDRFSAERPKGSFSTLEIQRTEQGDSAMYLCASSWTGEAEGYTFGSGTRLTVV.

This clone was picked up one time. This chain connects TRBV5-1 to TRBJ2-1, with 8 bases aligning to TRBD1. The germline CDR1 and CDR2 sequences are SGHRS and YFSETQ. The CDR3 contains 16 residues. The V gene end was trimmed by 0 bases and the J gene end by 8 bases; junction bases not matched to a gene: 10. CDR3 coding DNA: TGCGCCAGCAGCTTGGAATTGGGCAGGGGGCGGGATGAGCAGTTCTTC. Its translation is CASSLELGRGRDEQFF.

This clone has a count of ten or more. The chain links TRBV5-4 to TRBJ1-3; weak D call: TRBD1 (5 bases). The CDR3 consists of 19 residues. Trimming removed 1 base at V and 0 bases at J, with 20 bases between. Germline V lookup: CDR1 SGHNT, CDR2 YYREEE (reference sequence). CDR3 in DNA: TGTGCCAGCAGCTTGAGACAGACGCGAACTTACGACTCTGGAAACACCATATATTTT. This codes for CASSLRQTRTYDSGNTIYF.